This TCR beta chain was documented in a study of blood T cell repertoires in COVID-19. Data came from immunoSEQ multiplex PCR; TCRdb stores just in-frame clones and leaves some out. The sample has some 240,000 clones, approximately 84% seen once. This CDR3 contains 15 residues. V dropped 1 base and J dropped 3; count of bases not matched to a gene: 8. Germline CDR1 reads GTSNPN; CDR2 reads SVGIG (reference sequence). Participants reported their clinical history, and cohort assignment relied on those reports. This rearrangement joins TRBV30 to TRBJ2-7, with 8 positions matching TRBD1. This TCR was sampled from a woman aged 40 to 50 with acute COVID-19. The sequenced sample was PBMCs or T cells enriched from blood (not recorded which). The DNA of the CDR3 is TGTGCCTGGAGTGCGGGACAGGCGGGCTACTACGAGCAGTACTTC. Protein: CAWSAGQAGYYEQYF.